The source of this TCR beta chain is a study of radiation and T cells in renal cell carcinoma. The time point denotes: blood 4 weeks post-SBRT, at nephrectomy. Stated treatment: 15 Gy SBRT to primary tumor, nephrectomy 4 weeks later. After SBRT, blood was collected at 2 and 4 weeks, plus baseline. The J segment lost 1 base and the V segment lost 0 bases, leaving 2 bases of the junction unmatched. The CDR3 totals 15 residues. CDR1 is LNHDA, CDR2 SQIVND, per germline (reference sequence). Measured with immunoSEQ multiplex PCR; TCRdb has only the in-frame clones, and not every one. The sample carries tens of thousands of clones, less than 85% recorded once.

The input for sequencing was blood, taken from a patient whose treatment included radiotherapy and nephrectomy. The rearrangement uses TRBV19 and TRBJ2-5; 7 bases fit TRBD1. This receptor was taken from a woman aged 55-75 years with renal cell carcinoma. CDR3 region: CASSIDRTGQETQYF. The CDR3, as DNA: TGTGCCAGTAGTATAGACAGGACAGGCCAAGAGACCCAGTACTTC.